What follows are 20 T cell receptor beta chains derived from one specimen sequenced in a study of beta chain features in type 1 diabetes. Expressed TCRB transcripts got sequenced, as all isolated RNA was reverse transcribed. Clones were read by immunoSEQ multiplex PCR, and TCRdb kept only the in-frame ones, dropping some. The sample lists hundreds of thousands of clones; 12% to 15% were seen once. Input material: central memory CD4+ T cells from blood. These TCRs come from a man aged 30-40 years in good health.

The chain has TRBV30 and TRBJ1-1; D is ambiguous. This CDR3 is 8 amino acids long. Germline lookup yields CDR1 GTSNPN and CDR2 SVGIG (reference sequence). CDR3 region: CATYEAFF. For the CDR3, the DNA is TGTGCGACATATGAAGCTTTCTTT.

The rearrangement joins TRBV30 to TRBJ2-3; no clear D. The ends were cut back, 0 bases at V and 4 bases at J, with 11 bases in the middle. The length of the CDR3 is 14 residues. The germline gives CDR1 GTSNPN, CDR2 SVGIG (reference sequence). The CDR3 region has the DNA TGTGCCTGGAGTGTACGTTTAGGAGCAGATACGCAGTATTTT. Translated, it gives CAWSVRLGADTQYF.

CDR3 sequence (DNA): TGTGCCAGCAAACCGGGACAGGGTCTTCACGAGCAGTACTTC. Protein sequence: CASKPGQGLHEQYF. The rearrangement links TRBV6-5 to TRBJ2-7; the match to TRBD1 covers 9 bases. Unmatched junction bases numbered 9, after V lost 7 bases and J lost 5 bases. Germline assignment: CDR1 MNHEY and CDR2 SVGAGI. The CDR3 is 14 residues long.

In the case of this clone: The junction departs from germline at one end; a sequencing error may be responsible. The chain combines TRBV7-7 with TRBJ2-5; D is ambiguous. Per germline, CDR1 SSHAT and CDR2 FNYEAQ (reference sequence). The CDR3 loop spans 13 amino acids. CDR3 protein: CASSPNPGETQYF. The DNA for the CDR3 is TGTGCTAGCAGCCCCAACCCCGGGGAGACCCAGTACTTC.

This clone was found a few times. The J gene is TRBJ1-2, the V gene TRBV10-3; D gene ambiguous. Deletions cut 5 bases from V and 2 bases from J, with 6 bases between. Germline lookup yields CDR1 ENHRY and CDR2 SYGVKD. This CDR3 has 12 residues. The CDR3 region is CAISLQNYGYTF. In nucleotides, the CDR3 is TGTGCCATCAGTTTACAGAACTATGGCTACACCTTC.

This clone was counted ten times or more. The genes are TRBV7-2 and TRBJ2-3; 11 positions agree with TRBD2. This CDR3 region has 18 residues. CDR1 and CDR2 (germline): SGHTA, FQGNSA. V shed 2 bases and J 3 bases; nucleotides not matched to a gene: 10. The CDR3 nucleotides are TGTGCCAGCAGCTTACCCCCCCGACTAGCGGGAAAGACAGATACGCAGTATTTT. It is translated as CASSLPPRLAGKTDTQYF.

This clone turned up a few times. The chain uses TRBV7-2 and TRBJ1-1; D may be TRBD1 (6 bases). V dropped 5 bases and J dropped 4 bases, with 17 bases sitting between them. Per the germline V gene, CDR1 is SGHTA and CDR2 is FQGNSA. The CDR3 runs to 15 residues. CDR3 amino acids: CASSPVGGQGTEAFF. CDR3 coding DNA: TGTGCCAGCAGCCCAGTGGGGGGGCAGGGCACTGAAGCTTTCTTT.

The gene calls are TRBV5-1 and TRBJ1-2; no clear D gene. Germline values: CDR1 SGHRS, CDR2 YFSETQ. This CDR3 spans 14 amino acids. V was cut by 2 bases and J by 1 base, with 9 bases left in between. The DNA of the CDR3 is TGCGCCAGCAGCTTACCGGAACGTAACTATGGCTACACCTTC. Translation gives CASSLPERNYGYTF.

There are many counts of this clone. The same CDR3 is also encoded by other DNA sequences in this sample. CDR3 bases: TGCAGCGTTTCCGGGGGATCCTACAATGAGCAGTTCTTC. Translated, it gives CSVSGGSYNEQFF. The rearrangement uses TRBV29-1 and TRBJ2-1; TRBD2 is a possible D gene (6 bases). The germline V gene encodes CDR1 SQVTM and CDR2 ANQGSEA. Trimming shortened V by 5 bases and J by 1 base, and 9 bases separated the two germline ends. This CDR3 is 13 amino acids long.

The J gene is TRBJ2-1, the V gene TRBV30; 8 positions match TRBD1. The CDR3 length is 17 residues. After removal of 1 base from V and 1 base from J, the junction contained 9 bases not matched to a gene. CDR1 is GTSNPN and CDR2 is SVGIG in the germline V gene (reference sequence). This chain's CDR3 is CAWSARGQVGSYNEQFF. The CDR3 DNA reads as TGTGCCTGGAGTGCAAGGGGACAGGTGGGATCCTACAATGAGCAGTTCTTC.

The DNA for the CDR3 is TGCGCCAGCAGCAGAACCGGGGAGCTGTTTTTT. Translation: CASSRTGELFF. This chain connects TRBV4-3 to TRBJ2-2; no clear D gene. There are 11 residues in the CDR3. V lost 5 bases to trimming and J lost 5 bases, with 3 bases between them. Germline V lookup: CDR1 LGHNA, CDR2 YSLEER.

The chain joins TRBV7-2 to TRBJ2-3, with 11 bases that match TRBD2. CDR3 length: 18 amino acids. Germline assignment: CDR1 SGHTA and CDR2 FQGNSA. The V and J ends lost 2 bases and 3 bases, in that order; junction bases with no gene match: 10. The CDR3 nucleotides read TGTGCCAGCAGCTTACTAGCGGGAGGCCCAAGGGGGACAGATACGCAGTATTTT. Amino acids: CASSLLAGGPRGTDTQYF.

In its sample, this clone was seen a few times. The gene calls are TRBV5-6 and TRBJ2-5, with 10 bases matching TRBD1. V shed 4 bases, J shed 5 bases, and the junction held 5 bases outside the gene matches. Germline CDR1 SGHDT, CDR2 YYEEEE. This CDR3 is 14 amino acids long. The CDR3 reads CASSLTGGSETQYF. CDR3 nucleotide sequence: TGTGCCAGCAGCCTGACAGGGGGCTCGGAGACCCAGTACTTC. Filled out from reference TRBV5-6 and TRBJ2-5, the complete variable domain reads DAGVTQSPTHLIKTRGQQVTLRCSPKSGHDTVSWYQQALGQGPQFIFQYYEEEERQRGNFPDRFSGHQFPNYSSELNVNALLLGDSALYLCASSLTGGSETQYFGPGTRLLVL.

The V gene is TRBV5-6, the J gene TRBJ2-7; 10 bases are shared with TRBD1. Trimming cost V 4 bases and J 4 bases; bases outside gene matches: 8. This CDR3 has 15 residues. CDR1 is SGHDT and CDR2 is YYEEEE in the germline V gene. CDR3 region: CASSGGQGNWYEQYF. DNA of the CDR3: TGTGCCAGCAGCGGGGGACAGGGGAATTGGTACGAGCAGTACTTC.

This clone has only a few counts. The rearrangement joins TRBV5-4 to TRBJ2-1, with unresolved D. V was trimmed by 0 bases and J by 10 bases, leaving 5 bases between them. This CDR3 comprises 11 residues. The V gene's germline CDR1 is SGHNT and CDR2 YYREEE (reference sequence). DNA of the CDR3: TGTGCCAGCAGCTTGGTACAGGAGCAGTTCTTC. As protein: CASSLVQEQFF.

This clone has only a few counts. The rearrangement uses TRBV7-9 and TRBJ2-1; TRBD2 matches 7 bases. The CDR3 is made up of 11 amino acids. Trimming at V came to 4 bases and at J to 15 bases, leaving 6 bases not matched to a gene. Germline CDR1 SEHNR, CDR2 FQNEAQ (reference sequence). The CDR3 bases are TGTGCCAGCAGCTCTAGCGGACCACCGTTCTTC. It yields the protein CASSSSGPPFF.

This clone came up a few times. The chain employs TRBV5-6 and TRBJ2-5; weak D call: TRBD2 (5 bases). Germline assignment: CDR1 SGHDT and CDR2 YYEEEE. The V gene lost 1 base and the J gene lost 2 bases, with 15 bases spanning the gap. CDR3 length: 16 amino acids. The CDR3 here is CASSLIGEVWQETQYF. Here the CDR3 DNA reads TGTGCCAGCAGCTTGATCGGGGAAGTGTGGCAAGAGACCCAGTACTTC.

As regards this clone: An end of the junction differs from the germline gene, which may be a read error. This chain uses TRBV2 with TRBJ1-1, with TRBD1 matching 9 bases. Germline CDR1 reads SNHLY; CDR2 reads FYNNEI. The CDR3 sequence is 14 residues long. The chain's CDR3 is CASTEQGARTEAFF. The CDR3 DNA reads TGTGCCAGCACTGAACAGGGGGCGCGTACTGAAGCTTTCTTT. Using reference TRBV2 and TRBJ1-1 for the parts outside the CDR3, the full variable domain is EPEVTQTPSHQVTQMGQEVILRCVPISNHLYFYWYRQILGQKVEFLVSFYNNEISEKSEIFDDQFSVERPDGSNFTLKIRSTKLEDSAMYFCASTEQGARTEAFFGQGTRLTVV.

J is TRBJ2-4 and V is TRBV14; 8 nucleotides line up with TRBD1. The CDR3 contains 16 residues. The germline gives CDR1 SGHDN, CDR2 FVKESK. J was trimmed by 7 bases and V by 4 bases; bases with no gene match: 12. CDR3 in amino acids: CASSPGQDYMGNIQYF. The CDR3 coding sequence is TGTGCCAGCAGCCCGGGACAGGATTACATGGGGAACATTCAGTACTTC. The full variable domain, in which reference TRBV14 and TRBJ2-4 provide the parts outside the CDR3, is EAGVTQFPSHSVIEKGQTVTLRCDPISGHDNLYWYRRVMGKEIKFLLHFVKESKQDESGMPNNRFLAERTGGTYSTLKVQPAELEDSGVYFCASSPGQDYMGNIQYFGAGTRLSVL.

The chain carries TRBV7-2 and TRBJ2-7; D remains unclear. Germline V gene data show CDR1 as SGHTA and CDR2 as FQGNSA. This CDR3 has 13 amino acids. The germline V and J ends were trimmed by 5 bases and 7 bases, with 15 bases remaining between them. The CDR3 nucleotides read TGTGCCAGCAGCCCCCCGGTCAGCATGGAGCAGTACTTC. Translating gives CASSPPVSMEQYF.